This TCR beta chain was recorded in a study of blood T cells in healthy people across ages. The CDR3 runs to 15 residues. PCR was performed a second time for about 7 to 12 cycles using a sample-barcoded 5' primer and a J-beta primer mix. TCRdb ran MiXCR on the 5' RACE reads and lists one entry per CDR3 protein. The sample has 750,000 to 950,000 distinct CDR3 sequences, about 27% seen once. Total RNA extracted from each sample amounted to at least 5 micrograms. The sample was also reused in another study, on T cells of mothers and their children. From that paper: RNA was extracted, and all of it went into cDNA synthesis at around 1.4 ug per 15 ul.

Sequenced material: blood. The chain links TRBV21-1 to TRBJ1-5; the table's D gene call, TRBD1, was not cross checked with the DNA. TRBV21-1 is a recognized pseudogene. The source is a woman aged 40 to 55 in good health. CDR3 sequence (DNA): TGTGCCAGCAGCATAGGACCCAGGGTCAATCAGCCCCAGCATTTT. Translation: CASSIGPRVNQPQHF.